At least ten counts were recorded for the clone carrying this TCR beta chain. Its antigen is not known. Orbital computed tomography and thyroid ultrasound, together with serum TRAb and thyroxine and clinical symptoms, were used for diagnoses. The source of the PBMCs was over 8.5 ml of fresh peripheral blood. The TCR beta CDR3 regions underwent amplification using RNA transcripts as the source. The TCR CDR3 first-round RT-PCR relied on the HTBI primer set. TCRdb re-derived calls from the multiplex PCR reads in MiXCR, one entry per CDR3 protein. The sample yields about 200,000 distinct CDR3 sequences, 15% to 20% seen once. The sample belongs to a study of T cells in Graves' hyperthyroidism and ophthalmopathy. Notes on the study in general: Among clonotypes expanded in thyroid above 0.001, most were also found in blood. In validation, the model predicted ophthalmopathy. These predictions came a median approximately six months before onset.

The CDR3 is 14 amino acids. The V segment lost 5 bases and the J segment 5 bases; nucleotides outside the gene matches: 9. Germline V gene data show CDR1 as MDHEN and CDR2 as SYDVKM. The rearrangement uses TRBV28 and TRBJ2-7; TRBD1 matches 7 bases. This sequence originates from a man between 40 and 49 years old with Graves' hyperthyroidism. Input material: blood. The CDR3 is CASSPTGSGDEQYF. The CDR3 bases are TGTGCCAGCAGTCCGACAGGGAGTGGCGACGAGCAGTACTTC. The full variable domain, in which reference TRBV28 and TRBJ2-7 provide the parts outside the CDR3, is DVKVTQSSRYLVKRTGEKVFLECVQDMDHENMFWYRQDPGLGLRLIYFSYDVKMKEKGDIPEGYSVSREKKERFSLILESASTNQTSMYLCASSPTGSGDEQYFGPGTRLTVT.